The sequence of this TCR beta chain was determined in a study of blood T cell repertoires in COVID-19. Study in general: From the United States, Italy and Spain came samples of acute and convalescent COVID-19. The analysed material was cDNA or gDNA that came from T cells, B-cell-depleted T cells, or PBMCs.

This clone has a handful of counts. In the source study's methods: Estimated nucleated cell counts came from reference gene primer amplification. Here immunoSEQ multiplex PCR was the method, and the copy in TCRdb shows in-frame clones only, minus some. V and J calls and clone size follow that table, whereas D and trimming were derived from the DNA. The sample has about 170,000 clones, over 80% seen once. Germline CDR1 SNHLY, CDR2 FYNNEI. V was pared by 7 bases and J by 8 bases, with 8 bases of the junction left unmatched. This CDR3 contains 14 residues. This chain uses TRBV2 with TRBJ1-4; TRBD1 aligns across 9 bases. Sequences were obtained from peripheral blood. This TCR was recovered from a woman in her sixties or seventies with acute or convalescent COVID-19. This CDR3 is CASKTGTGREKLFF. As DNA, the CDR3 is TGTGCCAGCAAGACCGGGACAGGGAGGGAAAAACTGTTTTTT.